This T cell receptor beta chain comes out of a study of shared clonotypes between healthy human individuals. At the level of the study: Plates per donor: three CD4 naive, three CD4 memory, two CD8 naive, one CD8 memory. Findings of the study overall: Relative to their counterparts shared across all four donors, non-shared clonotypes exhibited diminished generation probabilities. Sharing of clonotypes among donors was expected to vary with sequencing depth. A handful of donors held about 5% of naive CD4 clonotypes in common.

CD45RO-negative cells were positively selected for CCR7, leaving out terminally differentiated effector memory CD45RA+ cells. The table came from immunoSEQ multiplex PCR; TCRdb's copy has only in-frame clones and leaves some out. The table records 700,000 to 950,000 clones, about 96% of them present only once. In the case of this clone: Its antigen remains unidentified.

Looked up from germline, CDR1 is SGHNT and CDR2 is YYREEE (reference sequence). The CDR3 length is 14 residues. V lost 3 bases, J lost 8 bases, and 7 bases stayed unmatched. Sequenced material: naive CD8+ T cells sorted from blood. The receptor comes from a man aged 30-40 years in good health. V and J are TRBV5-4 and TRBJ2-1; TRBD2 matches 8 bases. For the CDR3, the DNA is TGTGCCAGCAGCTCCGGGACTAGTACGTATGAGCAGTTCTTC. It yields the protein CASSSGTSTYEQFF.